What follows are 27 T cell receptor beta chains derived from one specimen sequenced in a study of OX40 agonist ivuxolimab in advanced cancers. Assay: immunoSEQ multiplex PCR; the TCRdb copy retains only in-frame clones and omits some. The repertoire holds 60,000 to 100,000 clones, with about nine tenths as singletons. Sequenced material: CD4+ or CD8+ T cells sorted from blood, taken in a trial of the OX40 agonist ivuxolimab. The receptors shown here come from an adult with an advanced solid tumor such as melanoma, head and neck, liver or kidney cancer.

The DNA for the CDR3 is TGTGCCAGCTCTACGGGACAGGGGCAAGGGTACAATGAGCAGTTCTTC. Its translation: CASSTGQGQGYNEQFF. This chain links TRBV18 with TRBJ2-1; 10 bases map to TRBD1. Unmatched junction bases numbered 9, after V lost 6 bases and J lost 4 bases. The CDR3 sequence is 16 residues long. CDR1 is KGHSH and CDR2 is LQKENI in the germline V gene.

The CDR3 DNA reads TGCGCCAGCAGCCAGTGGGGTGTCACTGAAGCTTTCTTT. Protein sequence: CASSQWGVTEAFF. The chain joins TRBV4-1 to TRBJ1-1; no reliable D call. V was clipped by 3 bases and J by 4 bases, with 9 bases between them. Germline CDR1 is MGHRA and CDR2 is YSYEKL. The CDR3 is 13 residues long.

V gene TRBV11-2 combines with J gene TRBJ1-1; no clear D. This CDR3 has 13 residues. With 5 bases removed from V and 3 bases from J, the gap between germline ends came to 10 bases. Germline loops: CDR1 SGHAT, CDR2 FQNNGV. The CDR3 nucleotides read TGTGCCAGCAGCCCTGAAAGATACACTGAAGCTTTCTTT. Residues: CASSPERYTEAFF.

J is TRBJ2-7 and V is TRBV11-2, with D hard to call. Germline lookup yields CDR1 SGHAT and CDR2 FQNNGV. V lost 5 bases and J lost 3, with 8 bases in between. CDR3 length equals 12 residues. The CDR3 nucleotides are TGTGCCAGCAGCCCCTGGTACTACGAGCAGTACTTC. Its protein is CASSPWYYEQYF.

V and J are TRBV7-2 and TRBJ1-2, with 7 bases aligning to TRBD1. Germline lookup yields CDR1 SGHTA and CDR2 FQGNSA. There are 14 residues in the CDR3. The V gene end was trimmed by 4 bases and the J gene end by 7 bases; junction bases not matched to a gene: 9. In DNA form, the CDR3 reads TGTGCCAGCAGCTCCGGGACAGACTCCGGTGGCTACACCTTC. Its translation is CASSSGTDSGGYTF.

With respect to this clone: In the same sample, other DNA sequences code for this CDR3. This chain joins TRBV28 and TRBJ2-7; 10 nucleotides match TRBD2. In germline, CDR1 is MDHEN, CDR2 SYDVKM. The CDR3 sequence is 16 residues long. Unmatched junction bases numbered 7, after V lost 1 base and J lost 4 bases. The CDR3 is CASSLLGASGSYEQYF. The CDR3 bases are TGTGCCAGCAGTTTATTGGGCGCTAGCGGGAGTTACGAGCAGTACTTC.

This chain uses TRBV28 with TRBJ2-7, with 7 bases that match TRBD2. V shed 6 bases and J 6 bases; nucleotides not matched to a gene: 11. The CDR3 has 14 amino acids. Germline lookup yields CDR1 MDHEN and CDR2 SYDVKM. CDR3 DNA: TGTGCCAGCAGCGAAACTAGCGACATCCGCGAGCAGTACTTC. It codes for CASSETSDIREQYF.

The chain uses TRBV28 and TRBJ1-2; D unresolved. With 4 bases removed from V and 1 base from J, the gap between germline ends came to 31 bases. The V gene's germline CDR1 is MDHEN and CDR2 SYDVKM. This CDR3 comprises 21 residues. CDR3 sequence: CASSWALLVRLPALVNYGYTF. In DNA, the CDR3 is TGTGCCAGCAGTTGGGCCCTCTTAGTGAGACTACCCGCTCTGGTTAACTATGGCTACACCTTC.

The J gene is TRBJ2-2, the V gene TRBV28; D is undetermined. The CDR3 contains 13 residues. Looked up from germline, CDR1 is MDHEN and CDR2 is SYDVKM. V was shortened by 8 bases and J by 0 bases, with 7 bases between the two germline ends. The CDR3 here is CASASANTGELFF. DNA for the CDR3: TGTGCCAGCGCTTCAGCGAACACCGGGGAGCTGTTTTTT.

The V and J genes are TRBV11-2 and TRBJ1-5, with D unresolved. Per the germline V gene, CDR1 is SGHAT and CDR2 is FQNNGV. There are 15 residues in the CDR3. Between the trimmed V and J ends, which lost 2 bases and 7 bases, there was a span of 15 bases. CDR3 loop: CASSLSMDTGQPQHF. CDR3 coding DNA: TGTGCCAGCAGCTTAAGCATGGATACGGGCCAGCCCCAGCATTTT.

The V call is TRBV28, the J call TRBJ2-5; a weak D match, TRBD1 (6 bases). Germline values: CDR1 MDHEN, CDR2 SYDVKM. The CDR3 is made up of 13 amino acids. The germline V and J ends were trimmed by 4 bases and 3 bases, with 9 bases remaining between them. CDR3 protein: CASSSGTKETQYF. The CDR3 bases are TGTGCCAGCAGTTCCGGGACAAAAGAGACCCAGTACTTC.

This chain connects TRBV4-1 to TRBJ2-5; tentative D call: TRBD2 (5 bases). Germline values: CDR1 MGHRA, CDR2 YSYEKL. V was clipped by 0 bases and J by 5 bases, with 13 bases between them. The length of the CDR3 is 15 residues. The CDR3 loop reads CASSQDVGWRETQYF. The CDR3 DNA sequence: TGCGCCAGCAGCCAAGATGTTGGGTGGAGGGAGACCCAGTACTTC.

The chain joins TRBV28 to TRBJ1-5; D not resolved. The CDR3 sequence is 13 residues long. Germline V lookup: CDR1 MDHEN, CDR2 SYDVKM. V was clipped by 2 bases and J by 4 bases, with 6 bases between them. DNA for the CDR3: TGTGCCAGCAGTTTAAGGCTTAATCAGCCCCAGCATTTT. This sequence encodes CASSLRLNQPQHF.

Written as DNA, the CDR3 is TGTGCCAGCAGTTTGATCGGGAGGGATCCCTACGAGCAGTACTTC. It specifies CASSLIGRDPYEQYF. The J gene is TRBJ2-7, the V gene TRBV27, with 8 bases aligning to TRBD2. The J segment lost 2 bases and the V segment lost 3 bases, leaving 6 bases of the junction unmatched. This CDR3 has 15 amino acids. The germline CDR1 and CDR2 sequences are MNHEY and SMNVEV (reference sequence).

The chain couples TRBV7-6 to TRBJ2-2; 8 positions match TRBD1. The germline CDR1 and CDR2 sequences are SGHVS and FNYEAQ. The CDR3 has 18 residues. V was pared by 2 bases and J by 4 bases, with 12 bases of the junction left unmatched. CDR3 coding DNA: TGTGCCAGCAGCTTAAATCGGGTGTGGCAGGGGGCCACCGGGGAGCTGTTTTTT. It encodes CASSLNRVWQGATGELFF. The full variable domain, its missing parts supplied by reference TRBV7-6 and TRBJ2-2, is GAGVSQSPRYKVTKRGQDVALRCDPISGHVSLYWYRQALGQGPEFLTYFNYEAQQDKSGLPNDRFSAERPEGSISTLTIQRTEQRDSAMYRCASSLNRVWQGATGELFFGEGSRLTVL.

This clone showed up just once. The chain is built from TRBV2 and TRBJ2-7, with 11 bases identical to TRBD2. The ends lost 5 bases at V and 6 bases at J; junction bases unmatched: 15. The CDR3 extends over 17 amino acids. Germline lookup yields CDR1 SNHLY and CDR2 FYNNEI. CDR3 coding DNA: TGTGCCAGCAGTCAAAGGCAGTTACTAGCGGGAGACCCCGAGCAGTACTTC. The encoded protein is CASSQRQLLAGDPEQYF.

The chain couples TRBV2 to TRBJ2-1, with D tentatively TRBD1 (6 bases). This CDR3 has 13 residues. CDR1 is SNHLY, CDR2 FYNNEI, per germline. The V gene lost 8 bases and the J gene lost 4 bases, with 12 bases spanning the gap. This CDR3 reads CASQIDRYNEQFF. CDR3 sequence (DNA): TGTGCCAGCCAGATCGACAGGTACAATGAGCAGTTCTTC.

The V call is TRBV5-6, the J call TRBJ2-7; TRBD1 matches 7 bases. CDR1 and CDR2 from the germline V gene are SGHDT and YYEEEE. Trimming removed 3 bases from V and 6 bases from J; junction bases left unmatched: 9. This CDR3 is 14 amino acids long. This chain's CDR3 is CASSSTGVLGEQYF. The CDR3 DNA is TGTGCCAGCAGCTCCACAGGGGTGCTTGGCGAGCAGTACTTC. The variable domain in full, with the rest retrieved from reference TRBV5-6 and TRBJ2-7, is DAGVTQSPTHLIKTRGQQVTLRCSPKSGHDTVSWYQQALGQGPQFIFQYYEEEERQRGNFPDRFSGHQFPNYSSELNVNALLLGDSALYLCASSSTGVLGEQYFGPGTRLTVT.

The rearrangement links TRBV5-4 to TRBJ2-1; tentatively, D is TRBD2 (5 bases). V lost 0 bases to trimming and J lost 6 bases, with 16 bases between them. Germline assignment: CDR1 SGHNT and CDR2 YYREEE (reference sequence). CDR3 length: 16 amino acids. CDR3 bases: TGTGCCAGCAGCTTGGTTGGCGCGGGCCGCGGCAATGAGCAGTTCTTC. Protein sequence: CASSLVGAGRGNEQFF.

The chain has TRBV11-3 and TRBJ2-1; perhaps TRBD1 as D (6 bases). The CDR3 runs to 15 residues. Germline values: CDR1 SGHNT, CDR2 YENEEA. Deletions cut 1 base from V and 10 bases from J, with 17 bases between. For the CDR3, the DNA is TGTGCCAGCAGCTTAGTGCCAGGGGCGATCCTCGAGCAGTTCTTC. Translation: CASSLVPGAILEQFF.

V usage is TRBV7-9 and J usage is TRBJ1-4, with 7 nucleotides matching TRBD1. V shed 5 bases, J shed 8 bases, and the junction held 11 bases outside the gene matches. There are 15 residues in the CDR3. Germline assignment: CDR1 SEHNR and CDR2 FQNEAQ (reference sequence). The DNA for the CDR3 is TGTGCCAGCAGCCCCCGCGGGCAGGGGGGCGAAAAACTGTTTTTT. This gives the protein CASSPRGQGGEKLFF.

The J gene is TRBJ2-1, the V gene TRBV27, with 14 positions matching TRBD2. The V and J ends lost 3 bases and 7 bases, in that order; junction bases with no gene match: 2. CDR3 length: 15 amino acids. Germline assignment: CDR1 MNHEY and CDR2 SMNVEV (reference sequence). In DNA, the CDR3 is TGTGCCAGCAGTTTCGGGACTAGCGGGAGTAATGAGCAGTTCTTC. This codes for CASSFGTSGSNEQFF.

This clone was observed a handful of times. V usage is TRBV5-5 and J usage is TRBJ2-7, with D possibly being TRBD2 (6 bases). The CDR3 runs 17 residues. Trimming removed 4 bases from V and 0 bases from J, with 20 bases in between. Germline CDR1 and CDR2: SGHKS and YYEKEE (reference sequence). The CDR3 here is CASSLKSPGGISYEQYF. In nucleotides, the CDR3 is TGTGCCAGCAGCCTCAAGAGTCCGGGCGGGATCTCCTACGAGCAGTACTTC.

The V gene is TRBV13, the J gene TRBJ2-7; maybe TRBD2 (6 bases). The CDR3 length is 17 residues. The V end was cut by 5 bases, the J end by 3 bases, with 23 bases between. Germline V gives CDR1 PRHDT, CDR2 FYEKMQ (reference sequence). CDR3 DNA sequence: TGTGCCAGCAGCCGTGGTGATTCGGGGGACGGATTCTACGAGCAGTACTTC. Residues: CASSRGDSGDGFYEQYF.

This chain connects TRBV28 to TRBJ2-5; 14 nucleotides align to TRBD2. J lost 4 bases, V lost 5 bases, and 12 bases had no gene match. The CDR3 extends over 18 amino acids. Germline-derived CDR1 and CDR2 are MDHEN and SYDVKM. The CDR3, as DNA: TGTGCCAGCAGTATGCGACTAGCGGGAGGGCCGGTGGGAGAGACCCAGTACTTC. Its translation is CASSMRLAGGPVGETQYF.

The chain employs TRBV19 and TRBJ1-5; 12 positions agree with TRBD1. Germline V gene data show CDR1 as LNHDA and CDR2 as SQIVND (reference sequence). This CDR3 region has 19 residues. Trimming took 3 bases from V and 1 from J; bases not matched to a gene: 10. The CDR3 region has the DNA TGTGCCAGTAGTATCCGGGACAGGGGGCGAATATGGAGCAATCAGCCCCAGCATTTT. Protein product: CASSIRDRGRIWSNQPQHF.

The gene calls are TRBV11-3 and TRBJ1-2, with a tentative D call TRBD1 (6 bases). CDR1 and CDR2 from the germline V gene are SGHNT and YENEEA. The CDR3 runs 13 residues. V was cut by 5 bases and J by 4 bases, with 11 bases left in between. DNA of the CDR3: TGTGCCAGCAGCCTGTTGACAGGCTATGGCTACACCTTC. This gives the protein CASSLLTGYGYTF.